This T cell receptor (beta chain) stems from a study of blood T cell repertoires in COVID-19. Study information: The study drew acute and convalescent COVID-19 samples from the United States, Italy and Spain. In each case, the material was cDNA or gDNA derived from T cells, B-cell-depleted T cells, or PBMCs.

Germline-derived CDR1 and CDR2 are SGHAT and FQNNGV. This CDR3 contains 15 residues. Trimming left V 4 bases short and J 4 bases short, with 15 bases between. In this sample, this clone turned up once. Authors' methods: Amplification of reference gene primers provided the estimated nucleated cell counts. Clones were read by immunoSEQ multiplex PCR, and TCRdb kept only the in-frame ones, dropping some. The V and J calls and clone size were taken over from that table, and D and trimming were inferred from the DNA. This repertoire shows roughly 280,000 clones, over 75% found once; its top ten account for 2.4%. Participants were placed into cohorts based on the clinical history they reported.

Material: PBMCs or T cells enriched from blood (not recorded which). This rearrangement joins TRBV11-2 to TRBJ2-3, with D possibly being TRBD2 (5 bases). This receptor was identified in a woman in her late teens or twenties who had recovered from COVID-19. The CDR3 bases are TGTGCCAGCAGCTCCCAAGTCGGGATTTCAGATACGCAGTATTTT. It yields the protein CASSSQVGISDTQYF. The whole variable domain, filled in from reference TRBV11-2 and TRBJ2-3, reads EAGVAQSPRYKIIEKRQSVAFWCNPISGHATLYWYQQILGQGPKLLIQFQNNGVVDDSQLPKDRFSAERLKGVDSTLKIQPAKLEDSAVYLCASSSQVGISDTQYFGPGTRLTVL.